Below, 13 T cell receptor beta chains from the same sample are listed, as sequenced in a study of blood T cells in healthy people across ages. A second about 6 to 12 cycle PCR used barcoded and J-beta primers. TCRdb recomputed calls from the 5' RACE reads with MiXCR, one row per CDR3 protein. Of 720,000 or so distinct CDR3 sequences listed, less than 45% were seen once; the top ten hold 25% to 35%. Sequencing input: blood. These receptors came from an elderly man in good health.

This clonotype was seen a few times. This chain uses TRBV20-1 with TRBJ2-3, with 10 bases lining up with TRBD1. The CDR3 contains 14 residues. V was pared by 5 bases and J by 8 bases, with 10 bases of the junction left unmatched. The germline V gene encodes CDR1 DFQATT and CDR2 SNEGSKA (reference sequence). In nucleotides, the CDR3 is TGCAGTGCTTTACCGGGACAGGGGTCGGGTACGCAGTATTTT. As protein: CSALPGQGSGTQYF.

The chain links TRBV27 to TRBJ2-3, with TRBD2 matching 7 bases. The trim removed 6 bases at V and 1 base at J, leaving 19 bases unmatched. The germline V gene has CDR1 MNHEY and CDR2 SMNVEV (reference sequence). There are 19 residues in the CDR3. The CDR3 bases are TGTGCCAGCAGCACCGGGGGGTGGGGGAGGCAAACCCGCACAGATACGCAGTATTTT. Translating gives CASSTGGWGRQTRTDTQYF.

The CDR3 sequence is CASSLSTSGHDEQFF. DNA for the CDR3: TGTGCCAGCAGTTTATCCACTAGCGGGCACGATGAGCAGTTCTTC. V usage is TRBV28 and J usage is TRBJ2-1, with 9 bases fitting TRBD2. Trimming cost V 1 base and J 8 bases; bases outside gene matches: 6. From germline, CDR1 is MDHEN and CDR2 SYDVKM. The CDR3 covers 15 residues. Combining the CDR3 with reference TRBV28 and TRBJ2-1 gives the whole variable domain DVKVTQSSRYLVKRTGEKVFLECVQDMDHENMFWYRQDPGLGLRLIYFSYDVKMKEKGDIPEGYSVSREKKERFSLILESASTNQTSMYLCASSLSTSGHDEQFFGPGTRLTVL.

On this clonotype itself: A much larger clone lies a single base off, so this may be a read error. The chain combines TRBV7-2 with TRBJ2-1, with D maybe TRBD1 (7 bases). The CDR3 totals 15 residues. CDR1 SGHTA and CDR2 FQGNSA come from the germline V gene. The CDR3 bases are TGTGCCAGCAGCTTAAGGGCCCAGGGGGGAAATGGGCAGTTCTTC. Amino acids: CASSLRAQGGNGQFF.

This clonotype was observed a few times. The chain links TRBV24-1 to TRBJ2-1, with TRBD1 matching 8 bases. In germline, CDR1 is KGHDR, CDR2 SFDVKD. Losses at the gene ends were 4 bases for V and 1 base for J; bases not matched to a gene: 5. This CDR3 has 16 residues. CDR3 DNA sequence: TGTGCCACCAGTGACCGACAGGGGTTGTCCTACAATGAGCAGTTCTTC. Its translation is CATSDRQGLSYNEQFF.

The sample holds one count of this clonotype. This chain links TRBV20-1 with TRBJ2-1, with D perhaps TRBD2 (6 bases). V was cut by 6 bases and J by 9 bases, with 12 bases left in between. The CDR3 spans 11 residues. Per germline, CDR1 DFQATT and CDR2 SNEGSKA (reference sequence). Here the CDR3 reads CSATRGSEQFF. CDR3 nucleotide sequence: TGCAGTGCAACCCGGGGGAGTGAGCAGTTCTTC.

The rearrangement links TRBV5-6 to TRBJ1-2; D is perhaps TRBD1 (5 bases). CDR1 SGHDT and CDR2 YYEEEE come from the germline V gene. The V end was cut by 2 bases, the J end by 7 bases, with 12 bases between. This CDR3 comprises 13 residues. CDR3 nucleotide sequence: TGTGCCAGCAGCTTCGAGAGGGGCGCTGGCTACACCTTC. It is translated as CASSFERGAGYTF.

In the case of this clonotype: Mismatch with germline at one junction end may stem from a read error. The V gene is TRBV4-1, the J gene TRBJ2-4; TRBD1 or TRBD2 may be the D gene (5 bases each). The J call is in doubt because the DNA end fits TRBJ2-7 better. Looked up from germline, CDR1 is MGHRA and CDR2 is YSYEKL. The CDR3 totals 14 residues. This chain's CDR3 is CASSPGTASDEQYF. CDR3 DNA: TGTGCCAGCAGCCCGGGGACGGCCTCCGACGAGCAGTACTTC.

This clonotype has only a few counts. The J gene is TRBJ1-1, the V gene TRBV5-1; D might be TRBD1 (6 bases). With 5 bases removed from V and 7 bases from J, the gap between germline ends came to 15 bases. Looked up from germline, CDR1 is SGHRS and CDR2 is YFSETQ. This CDR3 comprises 13 residues. For the CDR3, the DNA is TGCGCCAGCAGACTGGAGGGGGTAGGTGAAGCTTTCTTT. Its protein product is CASRLEGVGEAFF.

This clonotype was observed at least ten times. This chain connects TRBV11-2 to TRBJ2-2; perhaps TRBD2 as D (5 bases). Trimming cost V 3 bases and J 1 base, with 6 bases left between them. There are 14 residues in the CDR3. Germline-derived CDR1 and CDR2 are SGHAT and FQNNGV. The CDR3 sequence: CASSLSGNTGELFF. The CDR3, as DNA: TGTGCCAGCAGCTTGAGCGGGAACACCGGGGAGCTGTTTTTT.

This clonotype turned up a few times. V usage is TRBV6-6 and J usage is TRBJ2-5; 10 bases agree with TRBD1. With V trimmed by 5 bases and J by 3 bases, 12 bases remained unmatched. Per the germline V gene, CDR1 is MNHNY and CDR2 is SVGAGI (reference sequence). The CDR3 length is 17 residues. This CDR3 is CASSRPTGGIGKETQYF. The CDR3 bases are TGTGCCAGCAGTCGTCCGACAGGGGGCATTGGAAAAGAGACCCAGTACTTC.

The genes are TRBV7-8 and TRBJ2-7; TRBD2 aligns across 12 bases. TRBJ2-5 explains the end of the DNA better; the J call may be wrong. This CDR3 comprises 15 residues. Per germline, CDR1 SGHVS and CDR2 FQNEAQ. CDR3 coding DNA: TGTGCCAGCAGCCAACTAGCGGGGGGAGGGGAGACCCAGTACTTC. This codes for CASSQLAGGGETQYF.

The chain uses TRBV29-1 and TRBJ2-1; no definite D call. The length of the CDR3 is 14 residues. The V end was cut by 4 bases, the J end by 6 bases, with 16 bases between. From germline, CDR1 is SQVTM and CDR2 ANQGSEA. CDR3 in DNA: TGCAGCGTTGGCAAGGACCTTCGGACCAATGAGCAGTTCTTC. It codes for CSVGKDLRTNEQFF.